Presented here are 32 T cell receptor beta chains from one specimen sequenced in a study of cytomegalovirus exposure and HLA in healthy donors. The PCR ran on 60 Vbeta and 13 Jbeta primers. Sequenced by immunoSEQ multiplex PCR; TCRdb stores in-frame clones only, minus some. The table includes about 60,000 clones, around 73% detected once. Sequenced sample: PBMCs. These receptors were obtained from a man aged 45 to 65 in good health and CMV-seronegative.

The rearrangement joins TRBV12-5 to TRBJ1-5; 8 bases are shared with TRBD1. The junction had 3 bases not matched to a gene; V was cut back by 5 bases and J by 6 bases. CDR3 size: 13 residues. Looked up from germline, CDR1 is LGHNT and CDR2 is FRNRAP. The CDR3 nucleotides are TGTGCTAGTGGTGCAGGGGGCCCTCAGCCCCAGCATTTT. As protein: CASGAGGPQPQHF.

This sequence joins TRBV10-3 and TRBJ1-2; TRBD1 matches at 7 bases. The CDR3 has 13 residues. V was clipped by 7 bases and J by 2 bases; unmatched bases: 4. Germline lookup yields CDR1 ENHRY and CDR2 SYGVKD. Here the CDR3 DNA reads TGTGCCATCAAACCGACAGGGAACTATGGCTACACCTTC. This translates into CAIKPTGNYGYTF.

As concerns this clone: At the DNA level, this CDR3 is encoded by other sequences in the same sample as well. V is TRBV30 and J is TRBJ1-2; D gene uncertain. Trimming pared 0 bases from V and 8 bases from J, leaving 16 bases between. The CDR3 totals 14 residues. CDR1 and CDR2 (germline): GTSNPN, SVGIG (reference sequence). CDR3 protein: CAWSVKTGSYGYTF. Written as DNA, the CDR3 is TGTGCCTGGAGTGTAAAGACTGGGTCCTACGGCTACACCTTC.

The genes are TRBV18 and TRBJ1-5; D might be TRBD1 (5 bases). Trimming left V 2 bases short and J 6 bases short, with 11 bases between. This CDR3 has 14 amino acids. CDR1 and CDR2 from the germline V gene are KGHSH and LQKENI. The CDR3 coding sequence is TGTGCCAGCTCACCAGGGGCGGGGGGTCAGCCCCAGCATTTT. It specifies CASSPGAGGQPQHF.

The rearrangement uses TRBV2 and TRBJ1-1; 10 bases agree with TRBD1. The V gene's germline CDR1 is SNHLY and CDR2 FYNNEI. The CDR3 consists of 17 residues. V lost 7 bases and J lost 0; bases outside the gene matches: 11. The CDR3 reads CASIMDGTGVMNTEAFF. The DNA for the CDR3 is TGTGCCAGCATTATGGACGGGACAGGGGTAATGAACACTGAAGCTTTCTTT.

The V and J genes are TRBV7-9 and TRBJ2-7; TRBD2 aligns across 9 bases. V dropped 5 bases and J dropped 3; count of bases not matched to a gene: 11. The V gene's germline CDR1 is SEHNR and CDR2 FQNEAQ (reference sequence). The CDR3 consists of 16 residues. CDR3 region: CASSTRQTSGDYEQYF. The CDR3 DNA sequence: TGTGCCAGCAGCACCCGACAGACTAGCGGTGACTACGAGCAGTACTTC.

A single count supports this clone. The genes are TRBV27 and TRBJ1-4; D gene unclear. The germline V and J ends were trimmed by 6 bases and 4 bases, with 6 bases remaining between them. Germline V lookup: CDR1 MNHEY, CDR2 SMNVEV (reference sequence). This CDR3 spans 12 amino acids. The CDR3 region is CASRGINEKLFF. The CDR3 DNA is TGTGCCAGCAGGGGCATTAATGAAAAACTGTTTTTT. Together with reference TRBV27 and TRBJ1-4, the CDR3 gives the full variable domain: EAQVTQNPRYLITVTGKKLTVTCSQNMNHEYMSWYRQDPGLGLRQIYYSMNVEVTDKGDVPEGYKVSRKEKRNFPLILESPSPNQTSLYFCASRGINEKLFFGSGTQLSVL.

The chain links TRBV6-5 to TRBJ1-1; D not certain. V was cut by 5 bases and J by 10 bases, with 14 bases left in between. The CDR3 has 12 amino acids. Germline V gene data show CDR1 as MNHEY and CDR2 as SVGAGI. CDR3 amino acids: CASSNLDRRAFF. The CDR3 coding sequence is TGTGCCAGCAGTAACCTAGACCGGAGAGCTTTCTTT.

In this sample, this clone turned up once. The J gene is TRBJ2-3, the V gene TRBV30, with 12 bases lining up with TRBD2. Germline V gives CDR1 GTSNPN, CDR2 SVGIG (reference sequence). This CDR3 is 20 amino acids long. V gave up 4 bases and J gave up 3 bases; unmatched junction bases: 20. The CDR3 DNA sequence: TGTGCCTGGACCCCCCTAGCGGGGGGGCCGGAGTTTGGTGTTACAGATACGCAGTATTTT. This sequence encodes CAWTPLAGGPEFGVTDTQYF.

The J gene is TRBJ1-3, the V gene TRBV7-6; D is perhaps TRBD1 (6 bases). V was shortened by 3 bases and J by 6 bases, with 15 bases between the two germline ends. This CDR3 spans 15 amino acids. Germline CDR1 is SGHVS and CDR2 is FNYEAQ. The CDR3 bases are TGTGCCAGCAGCTTTGGGACACGGACTGCAAACACCATATATTTT. Translating gives CASSFGTRTANTIYF.

J is TRBJ2-7 and V is TRBV2; 11 bases match TRBD2. Germline values: CDR1 SNHLY, CDR2 FYNNEI. The CDR3 length is 14 residues. V was pared by 6 bases and J by 6 bases, with 7 bases of the junction left unmatched. The CDR3 is CASRIAGGPVEQYF. CDR3 sequence (DNA): TGTGCCAGCAGGATAGCGGGGGGGCCGGTCGAGCAGTACTTC.

The V call is TRBV15, the J call TRBJ2-5; maybe TRBD1 (6 bases). The CDR3 loop spans 16 amino acids. Trimming removed 4 bases from V and 5 bases from J, with 20 bases in between. Germline V gene data show CDR1 as LNHNV and CDR2 as YYDKDF (reference sequence). The CDR3 DNA is TGTGCCACCAGCACTAGAGGACAGAGTGGTGGGGAGACCCAGTACTTC. Translating gives CATSTRGQSGGETQYF.

This clone was detected only once. The V call is TRBV6-1, the J call TRBJ1-5; D possibly corresponds to TRBD1 (5 bases). CDR3 length equals 14 residues. The V end lost 10 bases, the J end lost 2 bases, and 15 bases lay between the germline ends. The germline V gene encodes CDR1 MNHNS and CDR2 SASEGT. The CDR3 protein is CATTRGGRNQPQHF. CDR3 coding DNA: TGTGCCACCACGCGGGGGGGTCGCAATCAGCCCCAGCATTTT.

The CDR3 DNA sequence: TGTGCCAGCAGCTTAGTTGCAGGGAATTCACCCCTCCACTTT. Protein sequence: CASSLVAGNSPLHF. The chain carries TRBV7-9 and TRBJ1-6; D may be TRBD1 (5 bases). This CDR3 is built from 14 residues. Trimming left V 1 base short and J 7 bases short, with 8 bases between. Germline-derived CDR1 and CDR2 are SEHNR and FQNEAQ (reference sequence).

This sequence joins TRBV7-3 and TRBJ2-2; 8 nucleotides align to TRBD1. The CDR3 has 16 amino acids. J was trimmed by 6 bases and V by 6 bases; bases with no gene match: 12. CDR1 and CDR2 (germline): SGHTA, FQGTGA. CDR3 residues: CASSYWTGRYAGELFF. CDR3 bases: TGTGCCAGCAGTTATTGGACAGGGAGGTACGCCGGGGAGCTGTTTTTT.

For this clone: The junction differs from germline at one of its ends, possibly a read error. The J gene is TRBJ2-3, the V gene TRBV6-5; TRBD1 aligns across 7 bases. The germline gives CDR1 MNHEY, CDR2 SVGAGI. The CDR3 has 14 amino acids. The CDR3 region is CASSYRQGTGTQYF. Written as DNA, the CDR3 is TGTGCCAGCAGTTACCGACAGGGTACAGGTACGCAGTATTTT.

V is TRBV15 and J is TRBJ2-3; a possible D gene is TRBD2 (6 bases). The CDR3 length is 15 residues. Trimming took 1 base from V and 0 from J, leaving 8 bases between them. Germline V CDR1 and CDR2: LNHNV, YYDKDF (reference sequence). The CDR3 DNA reads TGTGCCACCAGCAGAGGGGGGGTTAGCACAGATACGCAGTATTTT. This encodes CATSRGGVSTDTQYF.

The chain couples TRBV25-1 to TRBJ2-2, with TRBD1 matching 7 bases. The CDR3 sequence is 14 residues long. V lost 6 bases and J lost 7; bases outside the gene matches: 8. The germline V gene encodes CDR1 MGHDK and CDR2 SYGVNS. CDR3 DNA: TGTGCCAGCAGCCGACAGGGATCGGGCGGGGAGCTGTTTTTT. Protein product: CASSRQGSGGELFF.

The CDR3 loop reads CASGPQGNLITGELFF. As DNA, the CDR3 is TGCGCCAGCGGACCACAGGGGAACTTGATAACCGGGGAGCTGTTTTTT. The gene calls are TRBV5-1 and TRBJ2-2; 7 positions agree with TRBD1. The CDR3 spans 16 residues. Germline loops: CDR1 SGHRS, CDR2 YFSETQ. The V segment lost 7 bases and the J segment 5 bases; nucleotides outside the gene matches: 14.

The J gene is TRBJ1-2, the V gene TRBV27; D may be TRBD1 (6 bases). The CDR3 totals 12 residues. V gave up 4 bases and J gave up 7 bases, with 10 bases separating them. From germline, CDR1 is MNHEY and CDR2 SMNVEV (reference sequence). The CDR3 reads CASSSGDSGYTF. The DNA for the CDR3 is TGTGCCAGCAGTTCAGGGGATTCTGGCTACACCTTC.

The CDR3 loop reads CSARTPQGKTYNEQFF. CDR3 coding DNA: TGCAGCGCGCGAACCCCACAGGGGAAGACCTACAATGAGCAGTTCTTC. The chain employs TRBV29-1 and TRBJ2-1; 7 bases are a match to TRBD1. The V and J ends lost 7 bases and 2 bases, in that order; junction bases with no gene match: 14. The CDR3 is 16 amino acids. Germline V gene data show CDR1 as SQVTM and CDR2 as ANQGSEA.

This clone was counted a few times. CDR3: CASSLSNRILREQYF. In nucleotides, the CDR3 is TGTGCCAGCAGTTTATCCAACAGAATTCTACGGGAGCAGTACTTC. This sequence joins TRBV27 and TRBJ2-7; D remains ambiguous. The CDR3 is 15 residues long. The V gene lost 0 bases and the J gene lost 7 bases, with 16 bases spanning the gap. Germline V lookup: CDR1 MNHEY, CDR2 SMNVEV (reference sequence).

The V gene is TRBV7-9, the J gene TRBJ2-7; D may be TRBD2 (7 bases). Germline V lookup: CDR1 SEHNR, CDR2 FQNEAQ (reference sequence). The V gene lost 1 base and the J gene lost 1 base, with 17 bases spanning the gap. There are 17 residues in the CDR3. The CDR3 DNA is TGTGCCAGCAGCTTAGGCAGACGGGGGGCTGTATCCTACGAGCAGTACTTC. Translating gives CASSLGRRGAVSYEQYF.

This sequence joins TRBV5-1 and TRBJ2-7; D possibly corresponds to TRBD1 (5 bases). The V and J ends lost 2 bases and 0 bases respectively, with 9 bases between them. The CDR3 sequence is 14 residues long. CDR1 and CDR2 (germline): SGHRS, YFSETQ. DNA of the CDR3: TGCGCCAGCAGCTTCCGACAGAACTCCTACGAGCAGTACTTC. Encoded protein: CASSFRQNSYEQYF.

The chain has TRBV6-5 and TRBJ1-5; D is ambiguous. Germline loops: CDR1 MNHEY, CDR2 SVGAGI. The CDR3 runs 14 residues. The ends were cut back, 5 bases at V and 1 base at J, with 9 bases in the middle. The CDR3 spells CASSRRQSNQPQHF. CDR3 coding DNA: TGTGCCAGCAGTAGAAGACAAAGCAATCAGCCCCAGCATTTT.

As DNA, the CDR3 is TGTGCCAGCAGCCCTACGGGACTAGCGGGGGGTACCATCTACGAGCAGTACTTC. It encodes CASSPTGLAGGTIYEQYF. V and J are TRBV5-6 and TRBJ2-7; 15 bases agree with TRBD2. This CDR3 is 18 amino acids long. V lost 4 bases and J lost 3; bases outside the gene matches: 11. The germline CDR1 and CDR2 sequences are SGHDT and YYEEEE. Combining the CDR3 with reference TRBV5-6 and TRBJ2-7 gives the whole variable domain DAGVTQSPTHLIKTRGQQVTLRCSPKSGHDTVSWYQQALGQGPQFIFQYYEEEERQRGNFPDRFSGHQFPNYSSELNVNALLLGDSALYLCASSPTGLAGGTIYEQYFGPGTRLTVT.

The J gene is TRBJ2-6, the V gene TRBV6-1, with 7 bases matching TRBD1. CDR1 is MNHNS and CDR2 is SASEGT in the germline V gene. This CDR3 is built from 15 residues. V lost 4 bases, J lost 2 bases, and 2 bases stayed unmatched. CDR3 nucleotide sequence: TGTGCCAGCAGTGGGCAGGGGGCTGGGGCCAACGTCCTGACTTTC. This sequence encodes CASSGQGAGANVLTF.

The V gene is TRBV27, the J gene TRBJ2-3, with TRBD2 identical over 10 bases. Trimming cost V 6 bases and J 2 bases; bases outside gene matches: 5. This CDR3 has 15 amino acids. Germline V gene lookup returns CDR1 MNHEY and CDR2 SMNVEV (reference sequence). The CDR3 is CASSHSGGTTDTQYF. CDR3 nucleotides: TGTGCCAGCAGCCATAGCGGGGGGACCACAGATACGCAGTATTTT.

The J gene is TRBJ2-3, the V gene TRBV10-2, with D possibly matching TRBD2 (5 bases). This CDR3 has 12 residues. Trimming shortened V by 10 bases and J by 1 base, and 9 bases separated the two germline ends. Germline CDR1 is WSHSY and CDR2 is SAAADI. Here the CDR3 DNA reads TGCGCCACTGACGGGGGCACAGATACGCAGTATTTT. The encoded protein is CATDGGTDTQYF.

The chain combines TRBV7-9 with TRBJ1-4; weak D call: TRBD1 (5 bases). Deletions cut 8 bases from V and 3 bases from J, with 10 bases between. The V gene's germline CDR1 is SEHNR and CDR2 FQNEAQ (reference sequence). CDR3 length: 13 amino acids. This CDR3 reads CASGTGANEKLFF. Here the CDR3 DNA reads TGTGCCAGCGGCACAGGAGCTAATGAAAAACTGTTTTTT.

The J gene is TRBJ1-4, the V gene TRBV10-2; 10 nucleotides align to TRBD1. There are 16 residues in the CDR3. V shed 0 bases and J 5 bases; nucleotides not matched to a gene: 3. Germline values: CDR1 WSHSY, CDR2 SAAADI. DNA of the CDR3: TGCGCCAGCAGTGAGTCGGGACAGGGGTCGAATGAAAAACTGTTTTTT. Amino acid sequence: CASSESGQGSNEKLFF.

The V call is TRBV5-6, the J call TRBJ2-3; TRBD2 is a possible D gene (6 bases). CDR1 and CDR2 from the germline V gene are SGHDT and YYEEEE. CDR3 size: 16 residues. V was trimmed by 0 bases and J by 0 bases, leaving 11 bases between them. The CDR3 coding sequence is TGTGCCAGCAGCTTGGCCTCGGACTACAGCACAGATACGCAGTATTTT. Its protein product is CASSLASDYSTDTQYF.